The sequence of this T cell receptor beta chain was determined in a study of T cells in tuberculosis. In the study overall: In South Africa, adults with active tuberculosis were compared with IGRA-negative and latently infected IGRA-positive adolescents. Study results and caveats: Smaller alpha distances in active tuberculosis partly reflected shorter CDR3-alpha lengths. GMM-specific TCRs were nearer to active tuberculosis alpha repertoires, suggesting expansion.

On this clone: Its antigen remains unknown.

Profiling relied on immunoSEQ multiplex PCR, and the TCRdb table lists in-frame clones only, not all of them. The profile shows some 41,000 clones, around 94% of them singletons. CDR3 length equals 16 residues. Trimming cost V 3 bases and J 4 bases; bases outside gene matches: 10. Germline CDR1 SGDLS, CDR2 YYNGEE. Sequenced material: PBMCs. The rearrangement joins TRBV9 to TRBJ2-1; the match to TRBD2 covers 7 bases. The source of this sequence is a donor aged 10 to 29 with latent tuberculosis or without tuberculosis infection. Some clones in this sample may be carry-over from other donors' samples. The chain's CDR3 is CASSAGGLVLYNEQFF. As DNA, the CDR3 is TGTGCCAGCAGCGCCGGAGGACTAGTGCTTTACAATGAGCAGTTCTTC.